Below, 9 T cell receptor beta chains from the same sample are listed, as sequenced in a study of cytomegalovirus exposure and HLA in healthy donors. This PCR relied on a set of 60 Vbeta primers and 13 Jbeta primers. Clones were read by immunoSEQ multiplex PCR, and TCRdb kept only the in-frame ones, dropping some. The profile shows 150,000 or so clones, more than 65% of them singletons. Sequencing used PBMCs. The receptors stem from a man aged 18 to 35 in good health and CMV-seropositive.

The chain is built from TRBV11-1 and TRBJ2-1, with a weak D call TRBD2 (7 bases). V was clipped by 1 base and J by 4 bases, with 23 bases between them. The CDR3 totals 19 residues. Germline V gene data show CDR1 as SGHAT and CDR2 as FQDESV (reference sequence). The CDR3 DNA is TGTGCCAGCAGCTTAGTCGGAGGGGGGGGGAGCGCCCCTTACAATGAGCAGTTCTTC. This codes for CASSLVGGGGSAPYNEQFF. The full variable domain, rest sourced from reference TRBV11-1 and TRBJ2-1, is EAEVAQSPRYKITEKSQAVAFWCDPISGHATLYWYRQILGQGPELLVQFQDESVVDDSQLPKDRFSAERLKGVDSTLKIQPAELGDSAMYLCASSLVGGGGSAPYNEQFFGPGTRLTVL.

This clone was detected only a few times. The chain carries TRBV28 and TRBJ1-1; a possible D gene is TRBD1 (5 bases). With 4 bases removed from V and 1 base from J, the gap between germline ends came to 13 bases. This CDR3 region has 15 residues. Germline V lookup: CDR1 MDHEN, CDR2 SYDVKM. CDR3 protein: CASSSPTAANTEAFF. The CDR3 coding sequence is TGTGCCAGCAGTTCACCGACAGCTGCGAACACTGAAGCTTTCTTT.

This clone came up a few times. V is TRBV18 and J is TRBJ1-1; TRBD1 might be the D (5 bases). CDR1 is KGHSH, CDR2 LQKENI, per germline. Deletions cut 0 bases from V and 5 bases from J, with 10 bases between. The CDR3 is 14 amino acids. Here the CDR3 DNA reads TGTGCCAGCTCACCACCTTGGGCAGGGACTGAAGCTTTCTTT. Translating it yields CASSPPWAGTEAFF. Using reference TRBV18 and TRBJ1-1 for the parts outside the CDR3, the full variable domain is NAGVMQNPRHLVRRRGQEARLRCSPMKGHSHVYWYRQLPEEGLKFMVYLQKENIIDESGMPKERFSAEFPKEGPSILRIQQVVRGDSAAYFCASSPPWAGTEAFFGQGTRLTVV.

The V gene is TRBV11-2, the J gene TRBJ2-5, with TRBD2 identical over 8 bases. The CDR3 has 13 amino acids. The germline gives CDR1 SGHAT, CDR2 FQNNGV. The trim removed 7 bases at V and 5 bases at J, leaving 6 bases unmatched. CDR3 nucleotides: TGTGCCAGCAAAAGGACTAGCATGGAGACCCAGTACTTC. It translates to CASKRTSMETQYF.

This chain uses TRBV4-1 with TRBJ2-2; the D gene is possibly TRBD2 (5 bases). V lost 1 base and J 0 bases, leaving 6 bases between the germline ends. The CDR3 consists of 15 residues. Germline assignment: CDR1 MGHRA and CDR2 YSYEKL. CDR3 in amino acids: CASSQARANTGELFF. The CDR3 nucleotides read TGCGCCAGCAGCCAAGCGCGGGCGAACACCGGGGAGCTGTTTTTT.

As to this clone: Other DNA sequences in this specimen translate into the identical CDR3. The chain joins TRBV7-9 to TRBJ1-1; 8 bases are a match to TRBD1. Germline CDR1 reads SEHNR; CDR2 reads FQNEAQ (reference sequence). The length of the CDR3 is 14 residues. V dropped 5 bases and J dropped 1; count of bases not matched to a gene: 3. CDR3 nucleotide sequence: TGTGCCAGCAGCGCCACAGGGGGGAACACTGAAGCTTTCTTT. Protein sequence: CASSATGGNTEAFF. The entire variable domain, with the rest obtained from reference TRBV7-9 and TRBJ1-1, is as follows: DTGVSQNPRHKITKRGQNVTFRCDPISEHNRLYWYRQTLGQGPEFLTYFQNEAQLEKSRLLSDRFSAERPKGSFSTLEIQRTEQGDSAMYLCASSATGGNTEAFFGQGTRLTVV.

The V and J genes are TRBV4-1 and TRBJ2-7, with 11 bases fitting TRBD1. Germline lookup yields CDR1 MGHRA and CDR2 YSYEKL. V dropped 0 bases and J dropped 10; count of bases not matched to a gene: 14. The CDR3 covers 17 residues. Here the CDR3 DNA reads TGCGCCAGCAGCCAAGATCATGTGGGACAGGGGGTGATCGGACAGTACTTC. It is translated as CASSQDHVGQGVIGQYF.

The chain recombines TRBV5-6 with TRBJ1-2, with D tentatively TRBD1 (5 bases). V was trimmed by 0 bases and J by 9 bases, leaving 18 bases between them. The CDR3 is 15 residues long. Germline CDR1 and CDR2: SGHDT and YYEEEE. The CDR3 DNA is TGTGCCAGCAGCTTGGGGGTTAGTCGGGAGGGGAGCTACACCTTC. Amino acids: CASSLGVSREGSYTF.

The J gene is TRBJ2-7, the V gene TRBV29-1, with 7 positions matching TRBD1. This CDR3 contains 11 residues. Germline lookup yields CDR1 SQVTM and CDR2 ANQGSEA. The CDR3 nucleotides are TGCAACGGGCGACAGGGTTACGAGCAGTACTTC. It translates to CNGRQGYEQYF.